These T cell receptor beta chains were read from a single sample in a study of T cells in localized non-small cell lung cancer. Sequencing was performed with immunoSEQ multiplex PCR; in TCRdb, only in-frame clones are kept and a portion is missing. The sample holds roughly 17,000 clones; 75% to 90% are singletons and the top ten take more than 3%. Material: peripheral blood, obtained before any cancer treatment. These receptors all come from an older male donor with stage II squamous cell lung carcinoma. Both conserved end residues are part of each CDR3. The D gene is left open where the match is weak. The size entry is marked missing in some rows and otherwise reads once, few, many or a size class.

v_call: TRBV15
j_call: TRBJ1-1
clone_size: -
d_call: TRBD1
cdr3_nt: TGTGCCACCCGGTCGGACAGGGAGAACACTGAAGCTTTCTTT
cdr3_aa: CATRSDRENTEAFF

v_call: TRBV13
j_call: TRBJ1-1
clone_size: few
d_call: -
cdr3_nt: TGTGCCAGCAGCTTAGCCGTCACGAGCACTGAAGCTTTCTTT
cdr3_aa: CASSLAVTSTEAFF

v_call: TRBV7-9
j_call: TRBJ2-5
clone_size: -
d_call: TRBD2
cdr3_nt: TGTGCCAGCAGCTGGGGAGGGAGGGCGAAACAAGAGACCCAGTACTTC
cdr3_aa: CASSWGGRAKQETQYF

v_call: TRBV30
j_call: TRBJ2-2
clone_size: -
d_call: TRBD2
cdr3_nt: TGTGCCTGGAGTCCAAACCTAGCGGACACCGGGGAGCTGTTTTTT
cdr3_aa: CAWSPNLADTGELFF

v_call: TRBV28
j_call: TRBJ1-2
clone_size: -
d_call: TRBD1
cdr3_nt: TGTGCCAGCAGTTCCCCTGCGACAGGGGGCGGCTACACCTTC
cdr3_aa: CASSSPATGGGYTF

v_call: TRBV2
j_call: TRBJ2-7
clone_size: -
d_call: -
cdr3_nt: TGTGCCAGCAGCGGGGTATGGGGGCAAGGGTCCTACGAGCAGTACTTC
cdr3_aa: CASSGVWGQGSYEQYF

v_call: TRBV28
j_call: TRBJ2-1
clone_size: -
d_call: TRBD2
cdr3_nt: TGTGCCAGCAGAGGGACTAGCGGGAGGATGAGCTCCTACAATGAGCAGTTCTTC
cdr3_aa: CASRGTSGRMSSYNEQFF

v_call: TRBV28
j_call: TRBJ2-7
clone_size: -
d_call: TRBD1
cdr3_nt: TGTGCCAGCAGTCAGACAGGGGAAGCCTACGAGCAGTACTTC
cdr3_aa: CASSQTGEAYEQYF

v_call: TRBV14
j_call: TRBJ2-7
clone_size: -
d_call: -
cdr3_nt: TGTGCCAGCAGCCAAGCCTACGAGCAGTACTTC
cdr3_aa: CASSQAYEQYF

v_call: TRBV19
j_call: TRBJ2-3
clone_size: -
d_call: -
cdr3_nt: TGTGCCAGTAGTATCTCGGGTAGCACAGATACGCAGTATTTT
cdr3_aa: CASSISGSTDTQYF

v_call: TRBV9
j_call: TRBJ2-7
clone_size: -
d_call: -
cdr3_nt: TGTGCCAGCAGCCCTCGAATGTCTAGCTCCTACGAGCAGTACTTC
cdr3_aa: CASSPRMSSSYEQYF

v_call: TRBV6-6
j_call: TRBJ2-7
clone_size: -
d_call: -
cdr3_nt: TGTGCCAGCGGGCGGGGGCCATCCTACGAGCAGTACTTC
cdr3_aa: CASGRGPSYEQYF

v_call: TRBV28
j_call: TRBJ2-7
clone_size: -
d_call: -
cdr3_nt: TGTGCCAGCACCCCGACATCTCTCCCCTACGAGCAGTACTTC
cdr3_aa: CASTPTSLPYEQYF

v_call: TRBV7-6
j_call: TRBJ1-3
clone_size: -
d_call: -
cdr3_nt: TGTGCCAGCAGCTTAAGCAGGAGCTCTGGAAACACCATATATTTT
cdr3_aa: CASSLSRSSGNTIYF